The source of this T cell receptor (delta chain) is a study of gamma-delta T cells after stem cell transplantation. CDR3 length: 22 amino acids. The V segment lost 0 bases and the J segment 8 bases; nucleotides outside the gene matches: 29. Germline V gene lookup returns CDR1 GEAIGNYY and CDR2 EKD. TCRdb re-identified clones in the RT-PCR reads via CATT. Of under 8,500 delta-chain clones listed, approximately 23% are singletons. In the case of this clone: The identical CDR3 is also encoded by other nucleotide sequences in the sample.

Sequencing was done on a sample of gamma-delta T cells. This chain connects TRDV2 to TRDJ1; 10 nucleotides agree with TRDD3. The sequence derives from a human donor. It is not recorded whose cells these are; they may come from a transplant donor. The CDR3 DNA reads TGTGCCTGTGACACCCTAACTGGGGGATCAAGGCCGATAAACTCATCTTCAGAAAAACTCATCTTT. It yields the protein CACDTLTGGSRPINSSSEKLIF.